This T cell receptor (beta chain) was sequenced in a study of glioma-infiltrating T cells after dendritic cell vaccination (dated by TCRdb to the mid-2010s). Broadly, across the study: The cohort comprised about 15 glioblastoma patients from Phase I and II dendritic cell vaccination trials, 9 newly diagnosed and 6 with recurrent disease. Patients received autologous tumor lysate-pulsed dendritic cell vaccination between about 2002 and 2013. The vaccine was prepared from monocyte-derived dendritic cells that were cultured for seven days with IL-4 and GM-CSF and then pulsed overnight with autologous tumor lysate. Each patient was given three intradermal dendritic cell vaccine injections, spaced two weeks apart, in the arm below the axilla. In glioblastoma patients vaccinated with dendritic cells, deep sequencing of TCR beta CDR3 regions served to measure the amount of tumor-infiltrating lymphocytes and to compare repertoires between tumor and blood. TCR sequencing metrics, including TIL content and tumor-blood repertoire overlap, were correlated with survival after dendritic cell vaccination. Beyond this particular receptor, the publication reports: Longer time to progression and overall survival after dendritic cell vaccination were predicted by higher estimated pretreatment TIL content. The response model built on TCR overlap across three groups was characterized as speculative, with prospective validation still needed. The cohort was small and heterogeneous, and full blood and tumor sets were available for few patients, with initial-recurrent tumor pairs available for even fewer patients. No direct relationship between TCR clonality and survival was found, suggesting a diverse polyclonal response may matter.

Patients were selected for having adequate residual fresh-frozen tumor tissue and more than two years of available survival data. An isocitrate dehydrogenase mutation was not carried by any of the glioblastoma patients, although molecular status was otherwise variable. PBMC were collected before vaccination, two weeks after the third vaccination, and at tumor progression if progression occurred. The Qiagen DNeasy Blood extraction Kit was used to extract genomic DNA. This clone turned up a few times. The clone's antigen remains unknown. No much larger clonotype is one base removed from it; base qualities were not supplied. Using the immunoSEQ assay, TCRB CDR3 regions were amplified from 1.5 to 2 micrograms of genomic DNA, or from all available DNA when less than that was on hand. Multiplex PCR used 60 forward primers for TCR V beta segments and 13 reverse primers for J beta segments. To estimate reads per starting template, synthetic control templates were spiked into each sample at limiting dilution. The Illumina HiSeq System generated sequencing reads of 87 bp. Per the authors' processing: PCR and sequencing errors were removed by merging closely related sequences with a nearest neighbor algorithm. TCR overlap was measured as the percentage of unique tumor TCR beta sequences also present in the same patient's peripheral blood. TCRdb carries this immuneACCESS record with in-frame sequences only. Its versions omit some clonotypes, under half of them owing to an unresolved V gene in the studies checked, with the rest unexplained. D and trimming were read from the DNA, whereas the V and J calls and clone size are those reported in that table. This sample comprises about 96,000 clones, over 60% of them detected only once. The ten largest account for approximately 6% of the sample.

V was cut back by 1 base and J by 0 bases, leaving a gap of 13 bases between them. The CDR3 covers 16 residues, taking in both the cysteine and the phenylalanine. Just CDR3 DNA is preserved here, 48 bases in frame from base 1. In the germline V gene (reference sequence), CDR1 corresponds to LNHDA and CDR2 to SQIVND. The TCR was taken from a human donor with glioblastoma. The rearranged chain carries TRBV19 and TRBJ2-7; the D segment could be TRBD2, given 7 matching bases. The source was blood, collected before dendritic cell vaccination. CDR3 sequence: CASSIAGGLSSYEQYF. The DNA is TGTGCCAGTAGTATAGCGGGGGGCCTAAGCTCCTACGAGCAGTACTTC.